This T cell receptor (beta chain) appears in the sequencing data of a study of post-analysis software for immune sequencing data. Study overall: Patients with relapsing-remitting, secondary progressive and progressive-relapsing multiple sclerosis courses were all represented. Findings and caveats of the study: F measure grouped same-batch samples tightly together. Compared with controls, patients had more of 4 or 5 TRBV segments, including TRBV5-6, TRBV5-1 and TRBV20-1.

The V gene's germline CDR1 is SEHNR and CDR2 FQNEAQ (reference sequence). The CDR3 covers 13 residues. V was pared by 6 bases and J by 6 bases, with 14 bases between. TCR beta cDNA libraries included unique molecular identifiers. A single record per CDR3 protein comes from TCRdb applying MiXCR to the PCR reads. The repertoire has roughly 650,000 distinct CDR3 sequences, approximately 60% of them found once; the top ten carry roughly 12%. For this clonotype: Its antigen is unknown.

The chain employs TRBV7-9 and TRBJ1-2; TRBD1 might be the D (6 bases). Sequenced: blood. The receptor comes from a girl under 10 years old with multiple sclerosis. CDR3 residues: CASSLDRINGYTF. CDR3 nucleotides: TGTGCCAGCAGTCTGGACAGAATCAATGGCTACACCTTC.